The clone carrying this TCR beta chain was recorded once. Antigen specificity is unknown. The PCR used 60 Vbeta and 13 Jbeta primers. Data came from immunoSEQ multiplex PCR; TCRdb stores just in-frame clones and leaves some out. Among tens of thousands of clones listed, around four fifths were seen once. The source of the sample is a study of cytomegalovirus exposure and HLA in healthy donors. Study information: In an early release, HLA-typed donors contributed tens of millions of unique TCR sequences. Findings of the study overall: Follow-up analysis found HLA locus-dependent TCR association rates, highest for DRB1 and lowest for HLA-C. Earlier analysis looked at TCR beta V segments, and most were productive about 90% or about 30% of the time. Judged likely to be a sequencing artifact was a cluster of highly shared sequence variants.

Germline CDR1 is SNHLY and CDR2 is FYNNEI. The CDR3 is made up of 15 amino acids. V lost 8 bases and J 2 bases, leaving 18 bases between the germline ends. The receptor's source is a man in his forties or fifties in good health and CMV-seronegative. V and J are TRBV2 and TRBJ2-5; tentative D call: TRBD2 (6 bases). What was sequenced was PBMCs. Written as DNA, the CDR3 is TGTGCCAGCTCCCGAACAAGTGGGACTCAAGAGACCCAGTACTTC. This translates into CASSRTSGTQETQYF.